This TCR beta chain came from a study of blood T cell repertoires in COVID-19. Overall study context: T cells, B-cell-depleted T cells, or PBMCs provided the cDNA or gDNA that served as material.

Only in-frame clones appear in the TCRdb table, and some are missing; sequencing was by immunoSEQ multiplex PCR. The profile shows 120,000 or so clones, about four fifths of them singletons. The junction had 7 bases not matched to a gene; V was cut back by 2 bases and J by 5 bases. The length of the CDR3 is 15 residues. The germline V gene has CDR1 SEHNR and CDR2 FQNEAQ (reference sequence). The rearrangement joins TRBV7-9 to TRBJ2-7; 9 positions agree with TRBD1. This clonotype originated in a man in his forties or fifties with active or convalescent COVID-19. The specimen was peripheral blood. Here the CDR3 reads CASSLTGQGSHEQYF. The CDR3 DNA reads TGTGCCAGCAGCTTAACAGGACAGGGGTCCCACGAGCAGTACTTC. The full variable domain, with the rest looked up from reference TRBV7-9 and TRBJ2-7, is DTGVSQNPRHKITKRGQNVTFRCDPISEHNRLYWYRQTLGQGPEFLTYFQNEAQLEKSRLLSDRFSAERPKGSFSTLEIQRTEQGDSAMYLCASSLTGQGSHEQYFGPGTRLTVT.